What follows is one TCR beta chain and its context. Its antigen is unknown. Researchers took RNA transcripts and amplified the TCR beta CDR3 regions from them. Carried out on the TCR CDR3, a first-round RT-PCR used the HTBI primer set. From the multiplex PCR reads, TCRdb called clonotypes with MiXCR, one entry per CDR3 protein. The table records about 420,000 distinct CDR3 sequences, 15% to 17% of them present only once. Among the patients, aged 18 to 65, hyperthyroidism was newly diagnosed and had lasted under 2 months. The study left out patients who had uncontrolled infection, other autoimmune disease, pregnancy or lactation. This sample is part of a study of T cells in Graves' hyperthyroidism and ophthalmopathy. Study observations and caveats: Most clonotypes that expanded in the thyroid above 0.001 also showed up in blood. Model output signaled ophthalmopathy a median approximately 6 months ahead of onset.

Deletions cut 4 bases from V and 1 base from J, with 14 bases between. Germline loops: CDR1 SGHRS, CDR2 YFSETQ. The CDR3 is made up of 16 amino acids. This receptor was identified in a woman younger than 35 with Graves' hyperthyroidism. The specimen sequenced was blood. V usage is TRBV5-1 and J usage is TRBJ2-2; possible D gene TRBD2, 6 bases. Written as DNA, the CDR3 is TGCGCCAGCAGCGGGAGGAAAGAGCTGAACACCGGGGAGCTGTTTTTT. Translated: CASSGRKELNTGELFF.